The rows below give T cell receptor beta chains drawn from one sample of a study of technical replicates of blood from a handful of donors. Profiling relied on immunoSEQ multiplex PCR, and the TCRdb table lists in-frame clones only, not all of them. This table has around 61,000 clones, approximately 97% appearing once. Sequencing used T cells isolated from PBMCs. Source of these receptors: a human donor in good health. Both conserved end residues are trimmed from each CDR3. Expanded clones are given a class, and other clones once, few, many or no size at all.

j_call: TRBJ1-1
v_call: TRBV9
clone_size: -
cdr3_aa: ASSDDGQNTEAF

j_call: TRBJ1-4
v_call: TRBV7-9
clone_size: -
cdr3_aa: ASSFRSRGATNEKLF

j_call: TRBJ2-1
v_call: TRBV18
clone_size: -
cdr3_aa: ASSPINEQF

j_call: TRBJ1-1
v_call: TRBV28
clone_size: -
cdr3_aa: ASSLFGGRDEAF

j_call: TRBJ1-3
v_call: TRBV27
clone_size: once
cdr3_aa: ASSTPSGNTIY

j_call: TRBJ1-5
v_call: TRBV6-1
clone_size: -
cdr3_aa: ASRDNWNQPQH

j_call: TRBJ2-5
v_call: TRBV15
clone_size: once
cdr3_aa: ATSTTRLQGAGDIETQY

j_call: TRBJ1-4
v_call: TRBV9
clone_size: -
cdr3_aa: ASSRQENEKLF

j_call: TRBJ2-1
v_call: TRBV5-1
clone_size: once
cdr3_aa: ASSLDPGGGNNEQF

j_call: TRBJ2-5
v_call: TRBV5-5
clone_size: once
cdr3_aa: ASSFGPMDRIQETQY

j_call: TRBJ2-3
v_call: TRBV19
clone_size: once
cdr3_aa: ASAPSGTTQY

j_call: TRBJ2-5
v_call: TRBV5-1
clone_size: -
cdr3_aa: ASSLGGQAQETQY

j_call: TRBJ1-1
v_call: TRBV30
clone_size: -
cdr3_aa: AWSVGGSGMNTEAF

j_call: TRBJ1-2
v_call: TRBV11-2
clone_size: -
cdr3_aa: ASSLIQDWYNYGYT

j_call: TRBJ2-7
v_call: TRBV4-1
clone_size: -
cdr3_aa: ASSHYQGATYEQY

j_call: TRBJ2-2
v_call: TRBV2
clone_size: -
cdr3_aa: ASSEEPNTGELF

j_call: TRBJ2-7
v_call: TRBV7-9
clone_size: once
cdr3_aa: ASSHRGYEQY

j_call: TRBJ2-3
v_call: TRBV5-1
clone_size: -
cdr3_aa: ASSLRAQLTDTQY

j_call: TRBJ2-7
v_call: TRBV30
clone_size: few
cdr3_aa: AWSVLSGLLSYEQY

j_call: TRBJ2-3
v_call: TRBV11-3
clone_size: once
cdr3_aa: ASSLHPRPRGNTDTQY

j_call: TRBJ1-4
v_call: TRBV25-1
clone_size: -
cdr3_aa: ASSDYGGGHEKLF

j_call: TRBJ2-1
v_call: TRBV7-8
clone_size: -
cdr3_aa: ASSPGTSGVF

j_call: TRBJ1-1
v_call: TRBV5-1
clone_size: once
cdr3_aa: ASSSSSIGVNTEAF

j_call: TRBJ2-7
v_call: TRBV7-9
clone_size: once
cdr3_aa: ASSRGGSSYEQY

j_call: TRBJ1-5
v_call: TRBV6-5
clone_size: -
cdr3_aa: ASSSQNQPQH

j_call: TRBJ1-1
v_call: TRBV6-5
clone_size: -
cdr3_aa: ASRNRAGMDTEAF

j_call: TRBJ1-2
v_call: TRBV11-2
clone_size: -
cdr3_aa: ASSLRTGGPNYGYT

j_call: TRBJ2-1
v_call: TRBV7-8
clone_size: -
cdr3_aa: ASSYGQPNEQF

j_call: TRBJ2-3
v_call: TRBV11-2
clone_size: once
cdr3_aa: ASSIGLADTQY

j_call: TRBJ2-6
v_call: TRBV27
clone_size: -
cdr3_aa: ASSLSGLAGGSGANVLT

j_call: TRBJ2-3
v_call: TRBV1
clone_size: -
cdr3_aa: TSSIYPLGGRASTDTQY

j_call: TRBJ2-1
v_call: TRBV5-1
clone_size: -
cdr3_aa: ASSFRTGLDEQF

j_call: TRBJ2-5
v_call: TRBV10-3
clone_size: -
cdr3_aa: AIRTSEEETQY

j_call: TRBJ1-1
v_call: TRBV18
clone_size: -
cdr3_aa: ASSPSLVAGGTEAF

j_call: TRBJ2-4
v_call: TRBV13
clone_size: -
cdr3_aa: ASSSGGGRAIQY

j_call: TRBJ1-1
v_call: TRBV5-1
clone_size: once
cdr3_aa: ASSLALNTEAF

j_call: TRBJ2-3
v_call: TRBV11-1
clone_size: -
cdr3_aa: ASSSSGGPTDTQY

j_call: TRBJ2-1
v_call: TRBV29-1
clone_size: -
cdr3_aa: SVEGGPAGGSYNEQF

j_call: TRBJ2-2
v_call: TRBV7-9
clone_size: -
cdr3_aa: ASSFDRGQTGELF

j_call: TRBJ2-1
v_call: TRBV29-1
clone_size: -
cdr3_aa: SVEFTLAELYNEQF

j_call: TRBJ1-1
v_call: TRBV5-1
clone_size: -
cdr3_aa: ASSFPGTGNTEAF

j_call: TRBJ2-7
v_call: TRBV30
clone_size: -
cdr3_aa: AWKMGGTYEQY

j_call: TRBJ1-2
v_call: TRBV18
clone_size: -
cdr3_aa: ASSPILFPGQGNIYGYT

j_call: TRBJ1-2
v_call: TRBV2
clone_size: -
cdr3_aa: ASNDGGAGFGYT

j_call: TRBJ2-7
v_call: TRBV11-2
clone_size: -
cdr3_aa: ASSPISGTGPYEQY

j_call: TRBJ2-5
v_call: TRBV11-1
clone_size: few
cdr3_aa: ASSLASLAQETQY